The 2 T cell receptor beta chains reported below all come from one sample, sequenced in a study of vaccination and CD4 T cells after COVID-19. Sequenced with the Oncomine TCR Beta short-read assay was DNA taken from cultured CD4+ T cells. TCRdb analysed the PCR reads with MiXCR anew, one entry per CDR3 protein. The sample contains over 5,500 distinct CDR3 sequences, roughly 50% of which appear only once. What these receptors recognize is not known. Treatment in this sample: roughly nine-day PBMC culture with coronavirus spike peptide pools or control peptides (ViraFEST assay). The unexposed donor gave CD4+ T cells before the COVID-19 pandemic (2011-2018). The sequenced sample consisted of CD4+ T cells from blood, cultured in vitro. These receptor sequences come from a human donor in good health.

The table lists this clonotype with a few counts. The rearrangement joins TRBV2 to TRBJ2-7; 7 bases are shared with TRBD1. V was clipped by 6 bases and J by 0 bases; unmatched bases: 8. From germline, CDR1 is SNHLY and CDR2 FYNNEI. CDR3 length: 15 residues. The CDR3 DNA is TGTGCCAGCAGGGGGGACAGATTAAGCTCCTACGAGCAGTACTTC. Protein product: CASRGDRLSSYEQYF.

The rearrangement joins TRBV7-2 to TRBJ2-4; D is possibly TRBD2 (6 bases). CDR1 SGHTA and CDR2 FQGNSA come from the germline V gene. This CDR3 has 16 amino acids. The germline V and J ends were trimmed by 2 bases and 3 bases, with 14 bases remaining between them. The chain's CDR3 is CASSLRWRDGKNIQYF. The DNA of the CDR3 is TGTGCCAGCAGCTTACGCTGGAGGGACGGCAAAAACATTCAGTACTTC.